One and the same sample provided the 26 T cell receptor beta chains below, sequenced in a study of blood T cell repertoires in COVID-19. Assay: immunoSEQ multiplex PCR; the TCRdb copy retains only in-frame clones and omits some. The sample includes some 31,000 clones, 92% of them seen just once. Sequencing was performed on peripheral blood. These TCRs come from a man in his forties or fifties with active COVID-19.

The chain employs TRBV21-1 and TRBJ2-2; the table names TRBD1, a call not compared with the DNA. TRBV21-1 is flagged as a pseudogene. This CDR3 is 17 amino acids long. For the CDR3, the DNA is TGTGCCAGCAGCGTACGAACCCGGACAGGTAGTACGGGGGAGCTGTTTTTT. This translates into CASSVRTRTGSTGELFF.

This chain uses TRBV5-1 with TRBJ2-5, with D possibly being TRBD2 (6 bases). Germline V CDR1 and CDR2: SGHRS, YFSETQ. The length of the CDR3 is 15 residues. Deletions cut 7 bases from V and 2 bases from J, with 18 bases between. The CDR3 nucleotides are TGCGCCAGCCGCAGCGGTCCCGGGACTCAAGAGACCCAGTACTTC. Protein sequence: CASRSGPGTQETQYF.

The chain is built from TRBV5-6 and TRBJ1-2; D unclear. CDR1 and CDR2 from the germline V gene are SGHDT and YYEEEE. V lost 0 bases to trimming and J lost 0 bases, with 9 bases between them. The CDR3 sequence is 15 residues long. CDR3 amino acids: CASSLALSANYGYTF. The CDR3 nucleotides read TGTGCCAGCAGCTTGGCTCTATCTGCTAACTATGGCTACACCTTC.

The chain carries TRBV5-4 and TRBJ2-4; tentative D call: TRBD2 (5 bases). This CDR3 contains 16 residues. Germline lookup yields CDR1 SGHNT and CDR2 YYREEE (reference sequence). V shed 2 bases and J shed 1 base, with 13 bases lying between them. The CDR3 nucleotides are TGTGCCAGCAGCTTTAGATACCCGGGGGCCAAAAACATTCAGTACTTC. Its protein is CASSFRYPGAKNIQYF.

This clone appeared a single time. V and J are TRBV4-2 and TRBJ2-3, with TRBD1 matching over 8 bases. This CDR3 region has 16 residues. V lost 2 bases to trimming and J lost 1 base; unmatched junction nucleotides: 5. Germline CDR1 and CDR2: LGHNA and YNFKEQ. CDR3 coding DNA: TGTGCCAGCAGCCAACAACAGGGGGGTGGCACAGATACGCAGTATTTT. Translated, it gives CASSQQQGGGTDTQYF.

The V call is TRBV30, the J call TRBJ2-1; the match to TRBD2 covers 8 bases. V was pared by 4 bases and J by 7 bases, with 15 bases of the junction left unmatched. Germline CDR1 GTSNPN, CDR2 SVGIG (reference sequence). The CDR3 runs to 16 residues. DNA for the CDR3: TGTGCCTGGAATTGGATAACGGGACTAGGGGGTAATGAGCAGTTCTTC. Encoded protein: CAWNWITGLGGNEQFF.

CDR3 protein: CSVEVTGDGLPYGYTF. DNA of the CDR3: TGCAGCGTTGAAGTCACAGGGGATGGCCTCCCCTATGGCTACACCTTC. The chain recombines TRBV29-1 with TRBJ1-2, with 7 bases fitting TRBD1. The CDR3 is 16 amino acids. Germline CDR1 and CDR2: SQVTM and ANQGSEA. Losses at the gene ends were 1 base for V and 4 bases for J; bases not matched to a gene: 12.

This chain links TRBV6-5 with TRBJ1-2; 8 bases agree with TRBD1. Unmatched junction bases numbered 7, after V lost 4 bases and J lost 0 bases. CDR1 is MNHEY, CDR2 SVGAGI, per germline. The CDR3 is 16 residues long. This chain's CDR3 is CASSLKWTGSNYGYTF. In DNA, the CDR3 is TGTGCCAGCAGTTTAAAATGGACAGGGTCTAACTATGGCTACACCTTC.

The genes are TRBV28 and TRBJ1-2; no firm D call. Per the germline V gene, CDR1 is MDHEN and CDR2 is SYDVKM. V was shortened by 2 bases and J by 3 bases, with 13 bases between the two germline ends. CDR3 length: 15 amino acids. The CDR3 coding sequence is TGTGCCAGCAGTTTAGAAAGGCAGGAGGACTATGGCTACACCTTC. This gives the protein CASSLERQEDYGYTF.

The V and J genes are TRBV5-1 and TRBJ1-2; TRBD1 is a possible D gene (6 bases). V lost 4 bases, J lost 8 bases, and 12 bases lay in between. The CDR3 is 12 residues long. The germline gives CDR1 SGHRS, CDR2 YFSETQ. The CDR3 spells CASSEDRLGYTF. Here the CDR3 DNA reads TGCGCCAGCAGCGAAGACAGGCTGGGCTACACCTTC.

CDR3 region: CASSLLRGGLQETQYF. CDR3 nucleotides: TGTGCCAGCAGCTTGTTGAGGGGGGGACTTCAAGAGACCCAGTACTTC. The rearrangement links TRBV5-6 to TRBJ2-5; D is possibly TRBD2 (7 bases). Trimming removed 1 base from V and 2 bases from J, with 15 bases in between. Germline-derived CDR1 and CDR2 are SGHDT and YYEEEE. This CDR3 region has 16 residues.

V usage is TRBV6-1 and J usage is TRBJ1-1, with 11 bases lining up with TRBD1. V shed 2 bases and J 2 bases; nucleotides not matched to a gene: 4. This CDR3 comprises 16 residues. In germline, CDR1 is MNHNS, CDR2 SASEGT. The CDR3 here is CASSEHGTGGNTEAFF. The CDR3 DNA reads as TGTGCCAGCAGTGAACACGGGACAGGGGGTAACACTGAAGCTTTCTTT.

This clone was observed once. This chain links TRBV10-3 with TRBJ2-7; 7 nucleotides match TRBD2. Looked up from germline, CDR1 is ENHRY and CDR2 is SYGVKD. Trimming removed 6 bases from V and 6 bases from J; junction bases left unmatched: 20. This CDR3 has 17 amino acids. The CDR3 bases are TGTGCCATCAGGTCTAGCGGAGCCCCTCGTGAGATAACCGAGCAGTACTTC. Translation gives CAIRSSGAPREITEQYF.

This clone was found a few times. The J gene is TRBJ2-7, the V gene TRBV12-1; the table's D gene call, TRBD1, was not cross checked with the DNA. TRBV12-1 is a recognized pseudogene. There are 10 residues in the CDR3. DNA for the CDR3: TGTGCCAGCATCAGGTACGAGCAGTACTTC. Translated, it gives CASIRYEQYF.

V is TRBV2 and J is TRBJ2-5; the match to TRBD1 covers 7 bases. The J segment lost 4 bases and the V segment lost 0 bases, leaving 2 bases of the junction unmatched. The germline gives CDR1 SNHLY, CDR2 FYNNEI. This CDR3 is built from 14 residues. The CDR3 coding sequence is TGTGCCAGCAGTGAAGCAGGGGGCGGAGAGACCCAGTACTTC. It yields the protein CASSEAGGGETQYF.

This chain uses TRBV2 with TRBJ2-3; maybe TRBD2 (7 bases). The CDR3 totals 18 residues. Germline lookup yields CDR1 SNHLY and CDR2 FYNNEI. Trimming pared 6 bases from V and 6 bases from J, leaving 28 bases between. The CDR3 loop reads CASSLSRVRGGLKDTQYF. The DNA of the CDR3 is TGTGCCAGCAGCCTGTCCCGAGTGAGGGGGGGCCTAAAGGATACGCAGTATTTT.

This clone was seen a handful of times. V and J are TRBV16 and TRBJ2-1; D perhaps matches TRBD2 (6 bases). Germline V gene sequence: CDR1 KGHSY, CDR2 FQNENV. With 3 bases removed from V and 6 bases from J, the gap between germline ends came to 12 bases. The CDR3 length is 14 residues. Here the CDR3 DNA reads TGTGCCAGCAGCCAGGGACTCACGGGCAATGAGCAGTTCTTC. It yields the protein CASSQGLTGNEQFF.

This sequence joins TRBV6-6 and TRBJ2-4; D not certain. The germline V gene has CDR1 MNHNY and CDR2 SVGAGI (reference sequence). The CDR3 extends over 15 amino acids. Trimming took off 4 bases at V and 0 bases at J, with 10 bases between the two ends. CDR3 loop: CASSSYLEAKNIQYF. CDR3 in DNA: TGTGCCAGCAGTTCCTATCTCGAAGCCAAAAACATTCAGTACTTC.

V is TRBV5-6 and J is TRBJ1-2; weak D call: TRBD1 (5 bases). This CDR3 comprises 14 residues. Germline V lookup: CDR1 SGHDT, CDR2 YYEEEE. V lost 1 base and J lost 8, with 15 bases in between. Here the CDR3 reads CASSLYQGLYGYTF. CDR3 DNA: TGTGCCAGCAGCTTGTATCAGGGATTATACGGCTACACCTTC.

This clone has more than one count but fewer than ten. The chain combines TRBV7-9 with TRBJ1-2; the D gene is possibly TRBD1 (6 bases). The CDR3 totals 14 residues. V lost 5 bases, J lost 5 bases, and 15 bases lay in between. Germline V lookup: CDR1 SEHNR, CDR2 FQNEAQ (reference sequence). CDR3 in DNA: TGTGCCAGCAGCAGGGGACATCGAGGGTATGGCTACACCTTC. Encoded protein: CASSRGHRGYGYTF.

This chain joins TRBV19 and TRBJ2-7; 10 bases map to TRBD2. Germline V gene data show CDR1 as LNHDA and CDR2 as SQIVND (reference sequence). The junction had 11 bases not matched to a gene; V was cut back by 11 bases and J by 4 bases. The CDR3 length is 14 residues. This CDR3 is CAGKGAGGVYEQYF. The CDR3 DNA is TGTGCCGGAAAGGGAGCGGGAGGGGTTTACGAGCAGTACTTC. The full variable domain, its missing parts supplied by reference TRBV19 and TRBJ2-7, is DGGITQSPKYLFRKEGQNVTLSCEQNLNHDAMYWYRQDPGQGLRLIYYSQIVNDFQKGDIAEGYSVSREKKESFPLTVTSAQKNPTAFYLCAGKGAGGVYEQYFGPGTRLTVT.

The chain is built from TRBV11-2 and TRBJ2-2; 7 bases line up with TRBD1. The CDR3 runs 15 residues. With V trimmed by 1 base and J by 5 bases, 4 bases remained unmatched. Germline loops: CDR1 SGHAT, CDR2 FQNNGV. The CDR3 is CASSLVGGGTGELFF. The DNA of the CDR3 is TGTGCCAGCAGCTTAGTAGGGGGCGGGACCGGGGAGCTGTTTTTT.

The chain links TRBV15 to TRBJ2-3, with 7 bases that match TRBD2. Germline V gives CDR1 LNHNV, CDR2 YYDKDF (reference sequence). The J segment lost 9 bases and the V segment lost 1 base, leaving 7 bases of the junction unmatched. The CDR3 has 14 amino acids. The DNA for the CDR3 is TGTGCCACCAGCAGAGGAGGGGTCGGGAGGACGCAGTATTTT. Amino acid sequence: CATSRGGVGRTQYF.

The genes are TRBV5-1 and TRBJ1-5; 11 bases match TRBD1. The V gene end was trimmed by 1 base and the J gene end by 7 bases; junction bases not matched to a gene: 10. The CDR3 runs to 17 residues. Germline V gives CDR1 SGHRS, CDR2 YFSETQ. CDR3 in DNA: TGCGCCAGCAGCTTGCATCTGGGACAGGGGGGTGACCAGCCCCAGCATTTT. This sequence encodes CASSLHLGQGGDQPQHF.

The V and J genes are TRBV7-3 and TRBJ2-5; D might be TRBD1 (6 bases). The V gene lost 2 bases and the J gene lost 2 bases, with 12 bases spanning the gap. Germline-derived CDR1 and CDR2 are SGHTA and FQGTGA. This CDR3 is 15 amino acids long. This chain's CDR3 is CASSLGGRAQETQYF. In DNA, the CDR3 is TGTGCCAGCAGCTTAGGGGGCCGGGCTCAAGAGACCCAGTACTTC.

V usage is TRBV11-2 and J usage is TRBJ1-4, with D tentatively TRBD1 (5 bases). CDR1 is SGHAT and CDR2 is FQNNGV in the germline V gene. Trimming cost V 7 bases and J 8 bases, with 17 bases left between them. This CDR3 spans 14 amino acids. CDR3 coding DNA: TGTGCCAGCACCCTAGGGAGGGGTTGGGAAAAACTGTTTTTT. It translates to CASTLGRGWEKLFF.